This T cell receptor (beta chain) was identified in a study of T cells in lung cancer brain metastases. Genomic DNA input was roughly 2 to 5.5 ug, equal within pairs. Sequenced by immunoSEQ multiplex PCR; TCRdb stores in-frame clones only, minus some. The sample carries roughly 6,500 clones, 75% to 90% recorded once. The CDR3 spans 15 residues. Per the germline V gene, CDR1 is SGHRS and CDR2 is YFSETQ. The V gene lost 0 bases and the J gene lost 6 bases, with 15 bases spanning the gap. This receptor was taken from a middle-aged man with non-small cell lung cancer. The rearrangement joins TRBV5-1 to TRBJ2-5; D gene ambiguous. The source material was tumor tissue from the primary lung tumor. In DNA, the CDR3 is TGCGCCAGCAGCTTGGTTGGCAGCACCGGCCAGACCCAGTACTTC. Encoded protein: CASSLVGSTGQTQYF.